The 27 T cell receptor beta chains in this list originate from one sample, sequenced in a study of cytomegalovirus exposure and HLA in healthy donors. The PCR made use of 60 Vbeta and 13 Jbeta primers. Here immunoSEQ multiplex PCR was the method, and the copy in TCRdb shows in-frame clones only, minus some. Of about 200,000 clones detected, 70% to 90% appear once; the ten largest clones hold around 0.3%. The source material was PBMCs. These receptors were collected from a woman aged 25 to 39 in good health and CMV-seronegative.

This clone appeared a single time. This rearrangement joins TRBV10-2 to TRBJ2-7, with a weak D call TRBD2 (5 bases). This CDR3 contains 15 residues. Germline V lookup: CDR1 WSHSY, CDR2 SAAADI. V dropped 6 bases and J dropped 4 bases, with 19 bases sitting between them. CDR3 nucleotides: TGCGCCAGCAGGCCCGATCCCGGGGTCCTTTACGAGCAGTACTTC. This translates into CASRPDPGVLYEQYF.

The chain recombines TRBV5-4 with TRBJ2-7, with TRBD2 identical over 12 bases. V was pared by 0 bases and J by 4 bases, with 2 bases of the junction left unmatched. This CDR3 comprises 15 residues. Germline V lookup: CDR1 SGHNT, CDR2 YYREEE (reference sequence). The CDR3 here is CASSLGLAGEYEQYF. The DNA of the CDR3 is TGTGCCAGCAGCTTGGGACTAGCGGGGGAGTACGAGCAGTACTTC. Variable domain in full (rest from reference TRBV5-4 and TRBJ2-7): ETGVTQSPTHLIKTRGQQVTLRCSSQSGHNTVSWYQQALGQGPQFIFQYYREEENGRGNFPPRFSGLQFPNYSSELNVNALELDDSALYLCASSLGLAGEYEQYFGPGTRLTVT.

CDR3 nucleotide sequence: TGTGCCAGCAGGAGGACAGGGGACAATCAGCCCCAGCATTTT. It translates to CASRRTGDNQPQHF. The V call is TRBV6-6, the J call TRBJ1-5; TRBD1 matches 9 bases. V lost 6 bases to trimming and J lost 3 bases; unmatched junction nucleotides: 3. CDR3 length: 14 residues. Germline V gene lookup returns CDR1 MNHNY and CDR2 SVGAGI (reference sequence).

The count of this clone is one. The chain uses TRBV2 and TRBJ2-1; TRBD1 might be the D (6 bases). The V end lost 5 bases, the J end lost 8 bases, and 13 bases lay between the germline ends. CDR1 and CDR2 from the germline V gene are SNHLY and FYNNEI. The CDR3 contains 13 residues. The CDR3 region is CASSYTQGDEQFF. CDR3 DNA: TGTGCCAGCAGTTACACACAGGGTGATGAGCAGTTCTTC.

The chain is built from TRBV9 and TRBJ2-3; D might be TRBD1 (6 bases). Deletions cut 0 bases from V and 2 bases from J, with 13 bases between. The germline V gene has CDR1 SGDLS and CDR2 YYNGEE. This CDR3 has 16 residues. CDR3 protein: CASSVVGGSPTDTQYF. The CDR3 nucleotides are TGTGCCAGCAGCGTAGTTGGGGGCAGTCCCACAGATACGCAGTATTTT.

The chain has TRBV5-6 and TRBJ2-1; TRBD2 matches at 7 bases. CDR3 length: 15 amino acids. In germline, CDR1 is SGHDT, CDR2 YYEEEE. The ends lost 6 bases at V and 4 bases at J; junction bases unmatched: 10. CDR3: CASTTTSPIYNEQFF. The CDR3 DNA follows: TGTGCCAGCACCACGACTAGCCCCATATACAATGAGCAGTTCTTC.

The CDR3 protein is CASSTHYGGELFF. The CDR3 DNA is TGCGCCAGCAGCACCCACTACGGCGGGGAGCTGTTTTTT. This rearrangement joins TRBV5-1 to TRBJ2-2, with D unresolved. Trimming removed 4 bases from V and 7 bases from J, with 11 bases in between. Germline CDR1 and CDR2: SGHRS and YFSETQ. The CDR3 has 13 residues.

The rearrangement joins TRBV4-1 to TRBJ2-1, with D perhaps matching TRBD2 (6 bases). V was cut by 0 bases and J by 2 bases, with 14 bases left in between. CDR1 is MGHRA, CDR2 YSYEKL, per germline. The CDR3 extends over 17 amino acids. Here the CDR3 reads CASSQDWGGSPYNEQFF. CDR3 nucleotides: TGCGCCAGCAGCCAAGATTGGGGAGGTAGTCCCTACAATGAGCAGTTCTTC.

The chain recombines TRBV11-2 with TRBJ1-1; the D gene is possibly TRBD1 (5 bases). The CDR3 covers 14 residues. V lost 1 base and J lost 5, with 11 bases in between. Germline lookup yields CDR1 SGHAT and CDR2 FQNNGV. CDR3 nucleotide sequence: TGTGCCAGCAGCTTAGGTCGAGCAGGGACTGAAGCTTTCTTT. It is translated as CASSLGRAGTEAFF.

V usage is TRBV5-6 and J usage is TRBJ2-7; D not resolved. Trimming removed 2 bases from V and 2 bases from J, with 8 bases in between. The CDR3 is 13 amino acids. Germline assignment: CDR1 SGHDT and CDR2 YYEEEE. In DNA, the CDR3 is TGTGCCAGCAGCTTCACCTCGGCCTACGAGCAGTACTTC. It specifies CASSFTSAYEQYF.

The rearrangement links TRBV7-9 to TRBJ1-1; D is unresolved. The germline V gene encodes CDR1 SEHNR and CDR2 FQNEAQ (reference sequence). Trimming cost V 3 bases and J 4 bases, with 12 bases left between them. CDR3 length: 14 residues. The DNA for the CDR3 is TGTGCCAGCAGCTTGGAGGGTGGAGTCACTGAAGCTTTCTTT. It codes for CASSLEGGVTEAFF.

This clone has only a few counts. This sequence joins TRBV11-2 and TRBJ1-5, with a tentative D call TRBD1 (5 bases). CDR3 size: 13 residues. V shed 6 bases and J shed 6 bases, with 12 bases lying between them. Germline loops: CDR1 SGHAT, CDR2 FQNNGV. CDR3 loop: CASSPGPAQPQHF. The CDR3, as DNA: TGTGCCAGCAGTCCAGGGCCCGCTCAGCCCCAGCATTTT.

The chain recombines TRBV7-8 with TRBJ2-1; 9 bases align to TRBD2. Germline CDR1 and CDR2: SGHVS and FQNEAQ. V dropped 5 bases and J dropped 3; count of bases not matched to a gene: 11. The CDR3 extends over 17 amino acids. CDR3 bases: TGTGCCAGCAGCCCCGCCCGACGACTAGCGGTCTACAATGAGCAGTTCTTC. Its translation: CASSPARRLAVYNEQFF.

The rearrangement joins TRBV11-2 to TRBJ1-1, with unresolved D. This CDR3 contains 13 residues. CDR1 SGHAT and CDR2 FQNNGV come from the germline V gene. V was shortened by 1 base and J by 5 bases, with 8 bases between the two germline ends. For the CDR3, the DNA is TGTGCCAGCAGCTTAGGTTCAGGTACTGAAGCTTTCTTT. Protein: CASSLGSGTEAFF.

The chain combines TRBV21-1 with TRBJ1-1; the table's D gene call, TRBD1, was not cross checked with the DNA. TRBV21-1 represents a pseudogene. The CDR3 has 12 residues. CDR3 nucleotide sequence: TGTGCCAGCAGCAATGAGGGACAGGGGGTGCTCTTT. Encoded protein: CASSNEGQGVLF.

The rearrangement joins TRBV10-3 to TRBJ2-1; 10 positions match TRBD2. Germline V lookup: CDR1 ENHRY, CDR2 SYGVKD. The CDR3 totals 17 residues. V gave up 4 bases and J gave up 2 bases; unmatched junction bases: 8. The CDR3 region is CAISGSGGVLTYNEQFF. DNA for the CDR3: TGTGCCATCAGTGGCAGCGGGGGGGTACTAACCTACAATGAGCAGTTCTTC.

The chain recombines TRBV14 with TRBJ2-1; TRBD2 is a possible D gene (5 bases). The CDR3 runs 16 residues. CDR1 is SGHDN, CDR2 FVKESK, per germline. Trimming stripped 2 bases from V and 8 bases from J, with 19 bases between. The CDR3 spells CASSQSYPRVTDEQFF. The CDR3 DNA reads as TGTGCCAGCAGCCAATCCTATCCGCGGGTTACCGATGAGCAGTTCTTC.

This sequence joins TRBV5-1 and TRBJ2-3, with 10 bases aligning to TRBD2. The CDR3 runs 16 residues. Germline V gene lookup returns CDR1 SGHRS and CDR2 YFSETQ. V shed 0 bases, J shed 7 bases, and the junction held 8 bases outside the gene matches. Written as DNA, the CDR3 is TGCGCCAGCAGCTTGGCCCGTAGCGGGGGGCTCAATACGCAGTATTTT. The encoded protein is CASSLARSGGLNTQYF.

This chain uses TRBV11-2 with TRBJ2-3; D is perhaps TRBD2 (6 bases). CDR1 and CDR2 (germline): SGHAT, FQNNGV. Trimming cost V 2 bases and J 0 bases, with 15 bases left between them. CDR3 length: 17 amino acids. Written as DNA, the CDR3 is TGTGCCAGCAGCTTAAGGGGTGGGGAGGAAAGCACAGATACGCAGTATTTT. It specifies CASSLRGGEESTDTQYF.

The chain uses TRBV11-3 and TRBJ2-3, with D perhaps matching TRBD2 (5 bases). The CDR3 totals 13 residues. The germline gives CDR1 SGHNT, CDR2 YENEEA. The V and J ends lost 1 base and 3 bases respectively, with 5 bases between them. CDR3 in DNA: TGTGCCAGCAGCTTAGCGGGGACAGATACGCAGTATTTT. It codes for CASSLAGTDTQYF.

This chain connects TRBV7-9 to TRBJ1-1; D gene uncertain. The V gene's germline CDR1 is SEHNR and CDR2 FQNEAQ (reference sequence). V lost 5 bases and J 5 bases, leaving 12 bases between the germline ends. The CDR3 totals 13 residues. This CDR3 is CASSPGIGTEAFF. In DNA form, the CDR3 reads TGTGCCAGCAGCCCAGGTATTGGAACTGAAGCTTTCTTT.

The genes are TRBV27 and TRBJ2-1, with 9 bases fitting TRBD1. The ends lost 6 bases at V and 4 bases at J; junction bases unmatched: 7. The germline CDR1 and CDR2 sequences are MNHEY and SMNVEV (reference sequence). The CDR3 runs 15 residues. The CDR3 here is CASRLTGGRYNEQFF. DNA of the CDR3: TGTGCCAGCAGGCTGACAGGGGGGAGATACAATGAGCAGTTCTTC.

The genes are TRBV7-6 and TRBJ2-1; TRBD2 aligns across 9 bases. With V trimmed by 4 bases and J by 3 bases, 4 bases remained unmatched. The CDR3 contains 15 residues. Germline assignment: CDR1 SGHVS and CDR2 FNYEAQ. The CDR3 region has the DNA TGTGCCAGCAGCTCCGTAGCGGGAGACTACAATGAGCAGTTCTTC. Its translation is CASSSVAGDYNEQFF.

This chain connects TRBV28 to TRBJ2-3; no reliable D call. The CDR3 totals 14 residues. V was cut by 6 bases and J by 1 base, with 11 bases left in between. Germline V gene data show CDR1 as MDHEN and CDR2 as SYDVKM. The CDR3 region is CASSLYQGTDTQYF. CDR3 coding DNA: TGTGCCAGCAGCCTGTACCAGGGCACAGATACGCAGTATTTT.

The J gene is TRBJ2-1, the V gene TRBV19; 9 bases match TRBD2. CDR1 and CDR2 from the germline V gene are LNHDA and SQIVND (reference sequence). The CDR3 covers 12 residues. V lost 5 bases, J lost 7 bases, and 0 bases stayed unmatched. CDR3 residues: CASSAGGNEQFF. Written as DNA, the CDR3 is TGTGCCAGTAGTGCGGGGGGGAATGAGCAGTTCTTC.

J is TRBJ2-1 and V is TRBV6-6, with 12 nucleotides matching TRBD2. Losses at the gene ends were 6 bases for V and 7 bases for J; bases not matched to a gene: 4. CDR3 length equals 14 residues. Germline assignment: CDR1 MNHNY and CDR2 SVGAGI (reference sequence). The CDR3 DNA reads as TGTGCCAGCAGGCGGACTAGCGGGGTAAATGAGCAGTTCTTC. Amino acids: CASRRTSGVNEQFF.

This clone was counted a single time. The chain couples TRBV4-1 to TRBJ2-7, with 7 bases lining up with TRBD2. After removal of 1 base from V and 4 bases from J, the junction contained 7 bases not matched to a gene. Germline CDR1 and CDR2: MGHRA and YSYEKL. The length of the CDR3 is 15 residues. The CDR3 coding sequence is TGCGCCAGCAGCCAAGGGGGGGGACTGGAATACGAGCAGTACTTC. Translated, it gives CASSQGGGLEYEQYF.